One sample yielded the 18 T cell receptor beta chains listed below, sequenced in a study of T cell responses to AZD1222 COVID-19 vaccine. Method: immunoSEQ multiplex PCR; TCRdb's copy keeps in-frame clones and lacks some. This sample has 75,000 to 100,000 clones, with roughly nine tenths found just once. The source material was peripheral blood, sampled on day 0 of AZD1222 vaccination. The receptors were sampled from an adult in good health.

The DNA for the CDR3 is TGTGCCAGCAGCCAAGCTGAGACAGGGCTTGGCTACACCTTC. It yields the protein CASSQAETGLGYTF. This rearrangement joins TRBV4-2 to TRBJ1-2; TRBD1 aligns across 7 bases. Germline values: CDR1 LGHNA, CDR2 YNFKEQ. Trimming took 1 base from V and 7 from J; bases not matched to a gene: 6. This CDR3 has 14 amino acids.

The count of this clone is one. This chain joins TRBV5-1 and TRBJ2-6; D tentatively reads TRBD1 or TRBD2 (5 bases each). The CDR3 totals 17 residues. V was shortened by 4 bases and J by 1 base, with 15 bases between the two germline ends. Per the germline V gene, CDR1 is SGHRS and CDR2 is YFSETQ. For the CDR3, the DNA is TGCGCCAGCAGCACCGGGACCGATCTTTCTGGGGCCAACGTCCTGACTTTC. This codes for CASSTGTDLSGANVLTF. Full variable domain (rest looked up from reference TRBV5-1 and TRBJ2-6): KAGVTQTPRYLIKTRGQQVTLSCSPISGHRSVSWYQQTPGQGLQFLFEYFSETQRNKGNFPGRFSGRQFSNSRSEMNVSTLELGDSALYLCASSTGTDLSGANVLTFGAGSRLTVL.

The chain has TRBV9 and TRBJ1-2, with 8 bases aligning to TRBD1. V lost 0 bases and J lost 4; bases outside the gene matches: 2. The CDR3 extends over 14 amino acids. Germline V gene lookup returns CDR1 SGDLS and CDR2 YYNGEE. The CDR3 sequence: CASSVGTGSYGYTF. The CDR3 coding sequence is TGTGCCAGCAGCGTAGGGACAGGGAGCTATGGCTACACCTTC. Together with reference TRBV9 and TRBJ1-2, the CDR3 gives the full variable domain: DSGVTQTPKHLITATGQRVTLRCSPRSGDLSVYWYQQSLDQGLQFLIQYYNGEERAKGNILERFSAQQFPDLHSELNLSSLELGDSALYFCASSVGTGSYGYTFGSGTRLTVV.

This chain joins TRBV11-2 and TRBJ2-5; TRBD2 matches at 10 bases. This CDR3 region has 16 residues. CDR1 is SGHAT and CDR2 is FQNNGV in the germline V gene. V was pared by 1 base and J by 2 bases, with 4 bases of the junction left unmatched. The CDR3 reads CASSLGSGGIQETQYF. CDR3 nucleotides: TGTGCCAGCAGCTTAGGTAGCGGGGGGATTCAAGAGACCCAGTACTTC.

This sequence joins TRBV28 and TRBJ2-5, with 12 bases that match TRBD2. This CDR3 has 18 amino acids. The trim removed 2 bases at V and 4 bases at J, leaving 11 bases unmatched. Germline values: CDR1 MDHEN, CDR2 SYDVKM. CDR3 protein: CASSLRLTSGGGGETQYF. The CDR3 nucleotides read TGTGCCAGCAGTTTACGACTGACTAGCGGGGGCGGTGGAGAGACCCAGTACTTC. Using reference TRBV28 and TRBJ2-5 for the parts outside the CDR3, the full variable domain is DVKVTQSSRYLVKRTGEKVFLECVQDMDHENMFWYRQDPGLGLRLIYFSYDVKMKEKGDIPEGYSVSREKKERFSLILESASTNQTSMYLCASSLRLTSGGGGETQYFGPGTRLLVL.

The rearrangement links TRBV2 to TRBJ1-1, with no clear D. The germline V gene has CDR1 SNHLY and CDR2 FYNNEI. CDR3 length: 14 amino acids. V shed 2 bases and J shed 1 base, with 8 bases lying between them. The CDR3 nucleotides are TGTGCCAGCAGTGAAAGTTCGTGGAACACTGAAGCTTTCTTT. This translates into CASSESSWNTEAFF.

This chain joins TRBV5-8 and TRBJ1-2; D gene ambiguous. Germline-derived CDR1 and CDR2 are SGHTS and YDEGEE. The CDR3 is 12 residues long. V dropped 0 bases and J dropped 8 bases, with 8 bases sitting between them. CDR3 sequence: CASSLGLEGYTF. The CDR3, as DNA: TGTGCCAGCAGCTTGGGACTAGAGGGCTACACCTTC.

This rearrangement joins TRBV6-1 to TRBJ1-5; tentative D call: TRBD1 (5 bases). The CDR3 loop spans 15 amino acids. Germline assignment: CDR1 MNHNS and CDR2 SASEGT. The ends were cut back, 2 bases at V and 3 bases at J, with 11 bases in the middle. The CDR3 protein is CASSERNRINQPQHF. CDR3 bases: TGTGCCAGCAGTGAAAGGAACAGGATCAATCAGCCCCAGCATTTT.

The J gene is TRBJ2-1, the V gene TRBV2, with 7 bases lining up with TRBD1. Losses at the gene ends were 8 bases for V and 14 bases for J; bases not matched to a gene: 9. The CDR3 extends over 11 amino acids. Looked up from germline, CDR1 is SNHLY and CDR2 is FYNNEI. The CDR3 DNA reads as TGTGCCAGCCAATACAGGGGTCCAAAGTTCTTC. Translated, it gives CASQYRGPKFF.

The chain links TRBV5-1 to TRBJ1-6; 7 nucleotides agree with TRBD1. The CDR3 has 15 amino acids. The ends lost 0 bases at V and 9 bases at J; junction bases unmatched: 6. The germline gives CDR1 SGHRS, CDR2 YFSETQ. The DNA of the CDR3 is TGCGCCAGCAGCTTGGCCGTGGAGGGGGCTTCACCCCTCCACTTT. Translating it yields CASSLAVEGASPLHF.

This clone appeared a single time. The chain couples TRBV7-9 to TRBJ1-2; TRBD1 matches 7 bases. J gave up 8 bases and V 10 bases, and 13 bases lay outside the gene matches. This CDR3 is built from 13 residues. The V gene's germline CDR1 is SEHNR and CDR2 FQNEAQ (reference sequence). In nucleotides, the CDR3 is TGTGCCATCCAAGGGGGCAAGAGCGACGGCTACACCTTC. Protein sequence: CAIQGGKSDGYTF.

This sequence joins TRBV5-6 and TRBJ1-1, with D unclear. The CDR3 is made up of 13 amino acids. Germline CDR1 SGHDT, CDR2 YYEEEE. V was clipped by 5 bases and J by 2 bases, with 10 bases between them. The CDR3 nucleotides read TGTGCCAGCAGTCGCCCCCTAAACACTGAAGCTTTCTTT. Its translation is CASSRPLNTEAFF.

The chain employs TRBV6-5 and TRBJ1-1, with D unclear. CDR3 length: 16 residues. Germline lookup yields CDR1 MNHEY and CDR2 SVGAGI. Trimming removed 0 bases at V and 4 bases at J, with 15 bases between. The CDR3 loop reads CASSYSSGNPRTEAFF. DNA of the CDR3: TGTGCCAGCAGTTACTCCTCCGGGAACCCGCGCACTGAAGCTTTCTTT.

The gene calls are TRBV19 and TRBJ1-2; D uncertain. The CDR3 is made up of 15 amino acids. In germline, CDR1 is LNHDA, CDR2 SQIVND (reference sequence). V lost 0 bases to trimming and J lost 6 bases, with 14 bases between them. For the CDR3, the DNA is TGTGCCAGTAGTATAGATTTCTCGGCCTGGAATGGCTACACCTTC. Translation gives CASSIDFSAWNGYTF. Full variable domain (outside the CDR3, taken from reference TRBV19 and TRBJ1-2): DGGITQSPKYLFRKEGQNVTLSCEQNLNHDAMYWYRQDPGQGLRLIYYSQIVNDFQKGDIAEGYSVSREKKESFPLTVTSAQKNPTAFYLCASSIDFSAWNGYTFGSGTRLTVV.

The chain's CDR3 is CASSWTGENTGELFF. CDR3 in DNA: TGTGCCAGCAGCTGGACAGGGGAAAACACCGGGGAGCTGTTTTTT. The chain links TRBV6-5 to TRBJ2-2, with 9 bases fitting TRBD1. This CDR3 contains 15 residues. Germline V CDR1 and CDR2: MNHEY, SVGAGI. The ends lost 6 bases at V and 2 bases at J; junction bases unmatched: 4.

The chain carries TRBV4-1 and TRBJ2-7; TRBD1 is a possible D gene (5 bases). V shed 0 bases and J shed 6 bases, with 12 bases lying between them. CDR1 MGHRA and CDR2 YSYEKL come from the germline V gene. The CDR3 totals 14 residues. CDR3 region: CASSQDPQGAEQYF. Here the CDR3 DNA reads TGCGCCAGCAGCCAAGATCCCCAGGGCGCCGAGCAGTACTTC.

The V gene is TRBV5-1, the J gene TRBJ1-4, with D possibly matching TRBD1 (5 bases). Germline lookup yields CDR1 SGHRS and CDR2 YFSETQ. This CDR3 has 13 residues. Between the trimmed V and J ends, which lost 0 bases and 10 bases, there was a span of 10 bases. This CDR3 is CASSLGDLGKLFF. The CDR3, as DNA: TGCGCCAGCAGCTTGGGGGACCTGGGAAAACTGTTTTTT.

A few counts support this clone. The V and J genes are TRBV20-1 and TRBJ2-3, with unresolved D. This CDR3 comprises 16 residues. Looked up from germline, CDR1 is DFQATT and CDR2 is SNEGSKA (reference sequence). Between the trimmed V and J ends, which lost 3 bases and 9 bases, there was a span of 25 bases. The CDR3 here is CSASLLGLAPASTQYF. In nucleotides, the CDR3 is TGCAGTGCTAGTTTGCTGGGGTTAGCCCCGGCGAGCACGCAGTATTTT.